Following are 20 T cell receptor beta chains from one sample sequenced in a study of T-cell reconstitution after alpha-beta-depleted transplantation in children. Unique molecular identifiers were used in preparing the TCRbeta library. TCRdb reprocessed the PCR reads with MiXCR, giving one entry per CDR3 protein. Of 150,000 to 200,000 distinct CDR3 sequences listed, about 15% are singletons. This specimen consisted of PBMCs from the stem cell graft donor, obtained from the stem cell graft. These receptor sequences come from a human donor who donated a stem cell graft to a child with acute lymphoblastic leukemia.

The rearrangement uses TRBV5-1 and TRBJ2-3; tentative D call: TRBD2 (5 bases). The V gene lost 2 bases and the J gene lost 4 bases, with 14 bases spanning the gap. Germline lookup yields CDR1 SGHRS and CDR2 YFSETQ. The CDR3 is 15 amino acids. The CDR3 spells CASSFYRERPDTQYF. DNA of the CDR3: TGCGCCAGCAGCTTTTATCGGGAAAGGCCAGATACGCAGTATTTT.

The chain has TRBV5-1 and TRBJ2-7; 11 bases map to TRBD2. Germline V gives CDR1 SGHRS, CDR2 YFSETQ. CDR3 length: 15 amino acids. J gave up 6 bases and V 0 bases, and 5 bases lay outside the gene matches. The CDR3 DNA reads as TGCGCCAGCAGCTTGGAGGGACTAGCGGATCGCGAGCAGTACTTC. Protein: CASSLEGLADREQYF.

Many counts were recorded for this clonotype. The rearrangement joins TRBV5-4 to TRBJ2-1; D is possibly TRBD2 (6 bases). V shed 0 bases and J shed 0 bases, with 10 bases lying between them. The germline CDR1 and CDR2 sequences are SGHNT and YYREEE (reference sequence). CDR3 length equals 16 residues. The CDR3 region has the DNA TGTGCCAGCAGCTTGGCGGGAGCTAGCTCCTACAATGAGCAGTTCTTC. It codes for CASSLAGASSYNEQFF. Full variable domain (missing parts from reference TRBV5-4 and TRBJ2-1): ETGVTQSPTHLIKTRGQQVTLRCSSQSGHNTVSWYQQALGQGPQFIFQYYREEENGRGNFPPRFSGLQFPNYSSELNVNALELDDSALYLCASSLAGASSYNEQFFGPGTRLTVL.

This clonotype was counted many times. The gene calls are TRBV10-3 and TRBJ2-5, with 7 bases matching TRBD2. This CDR3 contains 14 residues. Looked up from germline, CDR1 is ENHRY and CDR2 is SYGVKD. The junction had 5 bases not matched to a gene; V was cut back by 2 bases and J by 5 bases. CDR3 in amino acids: CAISEGGSVETQYF. For the CDR3, the DNA is TGTGCCATCAGTGAGGGCGGGAGTGTGGAGACCCAGTACTTC.

This clonotype was recorded at least ten times. This chain uses TRBV4-2 with TRBJ2-7; D possibly corresponds to TRBD2 (5 bases). V was shortened by 0 bases and J by 3 bases, with 15 bases between the two germline ends. This CDR3 is built from 16 residues. Germline CDR1 is LGHNA and CDR2 is YNFKEQ. This CDR3 reads CASSQDWRAGNYEQYF. DNA of the CDR3: TGTGCCAGCAGCCAAGACTGGCGGGCCGGTAACTACGAGCAGTACTTC.

The sample holds many counts of this clonotype. The chain joins TRBV5-1 to TRBJ2-3; 12 nucleotides agree with TRBD2. The J segment lost 3 bases and the V segment lost 0 bases, leaving 11 bases of the junction unmatched. Germline V gene data show CDR1 as SGHRS and CDR2 as YFSETQ. The CDR3 sequence is 19 residues long. This chain's CDR3 is CASSLDPGLAGGTTDTQYF. The CDR3 DNA reads TGCGCCAGCAGCTTGGATCCAGGCCTAGCGGGAGGGACGACAGATACGCAGTATTTT. The full variable domain, completed using reference TRBV5-1 and TRBJ2-3, is KAGVTQTPRYLIKTRGQQVTLSCSPISGHRSVSWYQQTPGQGLQFLFEYFSETQRNKGNFPGRFSGRQFSNSRSEMNVSTLELGDSALYLCASSLDPGLAGGTTDTQYFGPGTRLTVL.

This clonotype was seen many times. The chain joins TRBV20-1 to TRBJ2-7, with 8 bases that match TRBD2. This CDR3 has 16 amino acids. Trimming at V came to 6 bases and at J to 7 bases, leaving 20 bases not matched to a gene. Germline V gene data show CDR1 as DFQATT and CDR2 as SNEGSKA (reference sequence). The CDR3 DNA follows: TGCAGTGCCTCCCCCATCGGGAGGGCCAGGACGGGAGAGCAGTACTTC. As protein: CSASPIGRARTGEQYF.

This clonotype is a singleton in its sample. This sequence joins TRBV4-1 and TRBJ1-1; D remains unclear. The germline CDR1 and CDR2 sequences are MGHRA and YSYEKL. The ends were cut back, 0 bases at V and 4 bases at J, with 15 bases in the middle. The CDR3 extends over 16 amino acids. The CDR3: CASSQDRPGGSTEAFF. The CDR3 region has the DNA TGCGCCAGCAGCCAAGATCGTCCGGGAGGCTCCACTGAAGCTTTCTTT.

Note on this clonotype: A read error may be the cause here, since a much bigger clone is one base away. The chain employs TRBV5-1 and TRBJ2-3, with 8 bases identical to TRBD2. The CDR3 runs to 15 residues. CDR1 SGHRS and CDR2 YFSETQ come from the germline V gene. CDR3 protein: CASREPGLVTDPQYF. Written as DNA, the CDR3 is TGCGCCAGCAGAGAGCCGGGACTAGTCACAGATCCGCAGTATTTT.

This clonotype has a count of ten or more. The V gene is TRBV7-9, the J gene TRBJ2-1; D remains unclear. The V and J ends lost 1 base and 7 bases respectively, with 8 bases between them. This CDR3 region has 13 residues. Germline V gene lookup returns CDR1 SEHNR and CDR2 FQNEAQ (reference sequence). The CDR3: CASSLGRTNEQFF. The CDR3 DNA reads TGTGCCAGCAGCTTAGGACGAACAAATGAGCAGTTCTTC.

The chain uses TRBV11-2 and TRBJ2-5; 7 nucleotides line up with TRBD2. This CDR3 region has 13 residues. Per the germline V gene, CDR1 is SGHAT and CDR2 is FQNNGV. V was pared by 4 bases and J by 10 bases, with 9 bases of the junction left unmatched. CDR3 amino acids: CASSSETGGVQYF. The CDR3, as DNA: TGTGCCAGCAGCTCCGAGACTGGGGGGGTCCAGTACTTC.

This clonotype was counted only a few times. The chain carries TRBV5-1 and TRBJ2-3; D may match TRBD1 or TRBD2 (5 bases each). There are 15 residues in the CDR3. Trimming took off 4 bases at V and 1 base at J, with 13 bases between the two ends. Germline CDR1 and CDR2: SGHRS and YFSETQ. The CDR3 DNA sequence: TGCGCCAGCAGCCGGACTCGGGGACGCACAGATACGCAGTATTTT. The encoded protein is CASSRTRGRTDTQYF.

This clonotype was found a few times. The CDR3: CASSLSPRTGRNEQFF. In DNA form, the CDR3 reads TGTGCCAGCAGCTTAAGTCCGAGAACAGGGCGCAATGAGCAGTTCTTC. The chain couples TRBV7-2 to TRBJ2-1; possible D gene TRBD1, 6 bases. V lost 2 bases, J lost 6 bases, and 17 bases lay in between. The CDR3 has 16 amino acids. Germline-derived CDR1 and CDR2 are SGHTA and FQGNSA.

On this clonotype itself: This may stem from a read error, because a much larger clone lies one nucleotide away. The J gene is TRBJ2-6, the V gene TRBV7-9, with TRBD1 matching over 9 bases. Germline CDR1 SEHNR, CDR2 FQNEAQ (reference sequence). CDR3 length: 15 residues. The CDR3 region has the DNA TGTGCCAGCAGCTTTGTCGGGGACAGGGCCAACGGCCTGACTTTC. Its translation: CASSFVGDRANGLTF.

This clonotype was observed many times. V usage is TRBV29-1 and J usage is TRBJ2-3, with 9 positions matching TRBD2. Germline loops: CDR1 SQVTM, CDR2 ANQGSEA. Trimming removed 2 bases from V and 4 bases from J; junction bases left unmatched: 10. The CDR3 sequence is 16 residues long. The CDR3 DNA reads as TGCAGCGTTGAACGTCCGGCGGGAGGGCCGGCAGATACGCAGTATTTT. Protein: CSVERPAGGPADTQYF.

This clonotype was seen only a few times. This chain's CDR3 is CASSLDKKNSGNTIYF. CDR3 DNA sequence: TGTGCCAGCAGCTTAGACAAGAAGAACTCTGGAAACACCATATATTTT. This chain uses TRBV7-8 with TRBJ1-3; D unclear. The CDR3 runs to 16 residues. Trimming cost V 1 base and J 0 bases, with 10 bases left between them. The V gene's germline CDR1 is SGHVS and CDR2 FQNEAQ.

In its sample, this clonotype was seen many times. J is TRBJ1-6 and V is TRBV2; the D is unclear. CDR3 length: 16 amino acids. Germline V gives CDR1 SNHLY, CDR2 FYNNEI. Trimming took 7 bases from V and 2 from J, leaving 15 bases between them. CDR3 region: CASNPSGMAYNSPLHF. CDR3 coding DNA: TGTGCCAGCAACCCTTCCGGGATGGCCTATAATTCACCCCTCCACTTT.

This clonotype was counted ten times or more. This sequence joins TRBV5-1 and TRBJ1-1; maybe TRBD1 (5 bases). Germline V gene data show CDR1 as SGHRS and CDR2 as YFSETQ. V gave up 3 bases and J gave up 10 bases, with 10 bases separating them. This CDR3 comprises 11 residues. The CDR3, as DNA: TGCGCCAGCAGCTCGGGACTAGGAGCTTTCTTT. It encodes CASSSGLGAFF.

This clonotype showed up just a few times. The V gene is TRBV30, the J gene TRBJ2-2; D is ambiguous. Germline V gives CDR1 GTSNPN, CDR2 SVGIG (reference sequence). The germline V and J ends were trimmed by 5 bases and 1 base, with 17 bases remaining between them. The CDR3 has 16 residues. CDR3 nucleotide sequence: TGTGCCTGGGCCCTCGCGGCGGATCTGAACACCGGGGAGCTGTTTTTT. Translated, it gives CAWALAADLNTGELFF.

This clonotype was seen many times. The genes are TRBV29-1 and TRBJ2-7; no reliable D call. Between the trimmed V and J ends, which lost 7 bases and 3 bases, there was a span of 16 bases. The CDR3 has 13 residues. CDR1 is SQVTM and CDR2 is ANQGSEA in the germline V gene. CDR3 sequence reads: CSARVSLDYEQYF. CDR3 in DNA: TGCAGCGCCCGGGTCTCTTTGGACTACGAGCAGTACTTC.